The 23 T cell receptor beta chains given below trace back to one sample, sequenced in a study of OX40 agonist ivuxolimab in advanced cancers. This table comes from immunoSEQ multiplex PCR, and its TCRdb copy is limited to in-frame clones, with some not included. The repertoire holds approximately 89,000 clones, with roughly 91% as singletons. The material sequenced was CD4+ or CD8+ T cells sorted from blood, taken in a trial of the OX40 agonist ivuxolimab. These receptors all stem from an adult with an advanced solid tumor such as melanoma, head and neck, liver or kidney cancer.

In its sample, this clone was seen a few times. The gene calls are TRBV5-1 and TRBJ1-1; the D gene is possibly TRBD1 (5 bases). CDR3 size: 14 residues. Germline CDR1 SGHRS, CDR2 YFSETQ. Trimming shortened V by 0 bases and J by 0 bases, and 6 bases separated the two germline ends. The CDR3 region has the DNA TGCGCCAGCAGCTTGGGAGGGGTGAACACTGAAGCTTTCTTT. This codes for CASSLGGVNTEAFF.

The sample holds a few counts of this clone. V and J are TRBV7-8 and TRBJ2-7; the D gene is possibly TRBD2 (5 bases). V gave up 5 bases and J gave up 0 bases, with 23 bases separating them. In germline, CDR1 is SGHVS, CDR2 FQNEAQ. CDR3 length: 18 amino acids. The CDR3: CASSPSYGRIKSSYEQYF. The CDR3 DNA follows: TGTGCCAGCAGCCCCAGTTATGGGAGAATCAAGAGCTCCTACGAGCAGTACTTC.

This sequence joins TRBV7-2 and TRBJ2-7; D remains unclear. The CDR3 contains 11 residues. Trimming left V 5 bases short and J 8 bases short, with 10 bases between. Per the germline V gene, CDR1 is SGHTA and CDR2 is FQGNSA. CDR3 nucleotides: TGTGCCAGCAGCACGGCAGTTAAGCAGTACTTC. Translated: CASSTAVKQYF.

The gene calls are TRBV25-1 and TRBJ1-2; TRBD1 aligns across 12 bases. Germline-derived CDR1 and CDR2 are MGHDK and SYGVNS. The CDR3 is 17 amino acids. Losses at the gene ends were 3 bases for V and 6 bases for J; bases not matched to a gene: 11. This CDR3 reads CASSDGGQGARVNGYTF. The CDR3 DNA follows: TGTGCCAGCAGTGATGGGGGACAGGGGGCTCGGGTAAATGGCTACACCTTC.

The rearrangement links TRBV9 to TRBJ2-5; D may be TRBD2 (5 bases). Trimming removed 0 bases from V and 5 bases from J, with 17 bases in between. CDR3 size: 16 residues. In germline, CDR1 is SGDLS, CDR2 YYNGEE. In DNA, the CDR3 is TGTGCCAGCAGCGTAGATCCGGGAACGGTAGGGGAGACCCAGTACTTC. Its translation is CASSVDPGTVGETQYF.

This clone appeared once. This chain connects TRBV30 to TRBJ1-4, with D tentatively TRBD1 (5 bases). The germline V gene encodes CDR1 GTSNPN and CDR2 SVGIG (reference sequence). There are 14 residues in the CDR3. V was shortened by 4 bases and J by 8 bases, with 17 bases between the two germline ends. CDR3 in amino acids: CAWTPFQGREKLFF. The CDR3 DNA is TGTGCCTGGACCCCCTTCCAGGGAAGAGAAAAACTGTTTTTT.

CDR3 amino acids: CASSPKNTGELFF. In nucleotides, the CDR3 is TGTGCCAGCAGCCCTAAGAACACCGGGGAGCTGTTTTTT. The gene calls are TRBV5-4 and TRBJ2-2; D is ambiguous. The CDR3 loop spans 13 amino acids. V dropped 4 bases and J dropped 1 base, with 5 bases sitting between them. The germline gives CDR1 SGHNT, CDR2 YYREEE (reference sequence).

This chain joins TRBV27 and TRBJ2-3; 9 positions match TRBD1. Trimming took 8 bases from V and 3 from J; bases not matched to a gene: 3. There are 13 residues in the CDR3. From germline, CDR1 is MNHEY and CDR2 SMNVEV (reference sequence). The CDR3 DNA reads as TGTGCCAGCTCCGGACAGGGGACAGATACGCAGTATTTT. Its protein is CASSGQGTDTQYF.

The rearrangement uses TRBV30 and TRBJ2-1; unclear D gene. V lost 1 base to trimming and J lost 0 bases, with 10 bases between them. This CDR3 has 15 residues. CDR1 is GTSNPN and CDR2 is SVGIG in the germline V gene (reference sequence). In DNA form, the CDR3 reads TGTGCCTGGAGTGATGACTCGCCCTCCTACAATGAGCAGTTCTTC. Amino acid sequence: CAWSDDSPSYNEQFF.

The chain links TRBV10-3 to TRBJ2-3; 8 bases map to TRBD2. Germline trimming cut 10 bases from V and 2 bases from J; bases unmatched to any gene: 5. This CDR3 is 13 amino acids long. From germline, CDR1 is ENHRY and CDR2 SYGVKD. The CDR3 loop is CATLAGITDTQYF. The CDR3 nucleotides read TGTGCCACCTTAGCGGGGATCACAGATACGCAGTATTTT.

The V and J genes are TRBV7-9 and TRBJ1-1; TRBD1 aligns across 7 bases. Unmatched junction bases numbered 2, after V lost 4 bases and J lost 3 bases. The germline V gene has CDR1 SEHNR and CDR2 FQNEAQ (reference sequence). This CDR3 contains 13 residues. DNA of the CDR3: TGTGCCAGCAGCTCCAGGGGGGACACTGAAGCTTTCTTT. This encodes CASSSRGDTEAFF. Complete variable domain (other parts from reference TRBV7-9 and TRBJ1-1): DTGVSQNPRHKITKRGQNVTFRCDPISEHNRLYWYRQTLGQGPEFLTYFQNEAQLEKSRLLSDRFSAERPKGSFSTLEIQRTEQGDSAMYLCASSSRGDTEAFFGQGTRLTVV.

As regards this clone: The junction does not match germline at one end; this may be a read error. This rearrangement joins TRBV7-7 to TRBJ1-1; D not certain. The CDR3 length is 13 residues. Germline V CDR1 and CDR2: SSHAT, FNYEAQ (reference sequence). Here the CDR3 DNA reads TGTGCTAGCAGCCCCCTAGGGAACACTGAAGCTTTCTTT. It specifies CASSPLGNTEAFF.

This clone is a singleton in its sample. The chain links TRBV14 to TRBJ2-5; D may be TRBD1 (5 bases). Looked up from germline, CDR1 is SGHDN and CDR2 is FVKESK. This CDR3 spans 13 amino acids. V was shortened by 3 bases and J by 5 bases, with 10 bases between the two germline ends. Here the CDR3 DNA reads TGTGCCAGCAGCCAGGGGCTTGGGGAGACCCAGTACTTC. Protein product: CASSQGLGETQYF.

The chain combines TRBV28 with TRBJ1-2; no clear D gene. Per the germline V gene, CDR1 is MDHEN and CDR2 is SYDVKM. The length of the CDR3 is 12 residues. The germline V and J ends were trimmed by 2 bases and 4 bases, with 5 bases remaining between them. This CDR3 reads CASSLNSYGYTF. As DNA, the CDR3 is TGTGCCAGCAGTTTAAATTCCTATGGCTACACCTTC.

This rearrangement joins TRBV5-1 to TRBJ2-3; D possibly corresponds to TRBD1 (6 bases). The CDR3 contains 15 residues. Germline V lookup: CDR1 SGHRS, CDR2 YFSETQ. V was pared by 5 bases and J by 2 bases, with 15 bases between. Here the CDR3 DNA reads TGCGCCAGCAGGCCGCTGGGACAAAACACAGATACGCAGTATTTT. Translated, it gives CASRPLGQNTDTQYF.

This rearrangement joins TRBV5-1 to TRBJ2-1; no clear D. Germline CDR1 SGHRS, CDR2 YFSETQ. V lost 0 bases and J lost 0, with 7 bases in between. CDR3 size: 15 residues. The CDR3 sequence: CASSLAWSSYNEQFF. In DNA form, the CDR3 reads TGCGCCAGCAGCTTGGCGTGGAGCTCCTACAATGAGCAGTTCTTC.

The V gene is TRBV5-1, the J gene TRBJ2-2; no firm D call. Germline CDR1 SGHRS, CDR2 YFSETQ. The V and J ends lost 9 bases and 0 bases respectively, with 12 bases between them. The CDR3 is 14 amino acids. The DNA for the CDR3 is TGCGCCACCCGGCCTGCGGCGAACACCGGGGAGCTGTTTTTT. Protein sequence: CATRPAANTGELFF.

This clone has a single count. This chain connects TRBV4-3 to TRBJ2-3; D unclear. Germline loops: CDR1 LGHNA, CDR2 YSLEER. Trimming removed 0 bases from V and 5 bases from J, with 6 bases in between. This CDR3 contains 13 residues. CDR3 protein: CASSQDRKDTQYF. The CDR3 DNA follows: TGCGCCAGCAGCCAAGATCGTAAAGATACGCAGTATTTT.

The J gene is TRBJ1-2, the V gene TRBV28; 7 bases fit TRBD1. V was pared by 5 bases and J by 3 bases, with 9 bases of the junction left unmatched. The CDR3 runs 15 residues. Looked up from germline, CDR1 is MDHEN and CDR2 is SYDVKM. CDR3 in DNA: TGTGCCAGCAGTCCTCCCGGGACAGTTTACTATGGCTACACCTTC. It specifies CASSPPGTVYYGYTF.

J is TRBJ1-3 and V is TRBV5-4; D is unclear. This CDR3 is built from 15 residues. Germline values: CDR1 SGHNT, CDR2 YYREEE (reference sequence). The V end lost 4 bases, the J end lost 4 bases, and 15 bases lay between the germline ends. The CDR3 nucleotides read TGTGCCAGCAGCCGGGCCCTGGACCGGGGAAACACCATATATTTT. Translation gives CASSRALDRGNTIYF. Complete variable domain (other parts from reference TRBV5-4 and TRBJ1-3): ETGVTQSPTHLIKTRGQQVTLRCSSQSGHNTVSWYQQALGQGPQFIFQYYREEENGRGNFPPRFSGLQFPNYSSELNVNALELDDSALYLCASSRALDRGNTIYFGEGSWLTVV.

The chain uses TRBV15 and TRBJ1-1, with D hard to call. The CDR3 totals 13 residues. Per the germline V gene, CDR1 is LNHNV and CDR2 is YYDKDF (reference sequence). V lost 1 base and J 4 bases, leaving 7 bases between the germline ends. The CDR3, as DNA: TGTGCCACCAGCAGAGTCACAGCCACTGAAGCTTTCTTT. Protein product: CATSRVTATEAFF.

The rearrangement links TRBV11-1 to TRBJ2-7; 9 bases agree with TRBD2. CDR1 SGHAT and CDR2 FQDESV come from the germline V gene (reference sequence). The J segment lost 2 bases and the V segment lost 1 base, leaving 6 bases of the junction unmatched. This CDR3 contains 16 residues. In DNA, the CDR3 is TGTGCCAGCAGCTTAGGAATAGCGGGAGCCGCCTACGAGCAGTACTTC. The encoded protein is CASSLGIAGAAYEQYF.

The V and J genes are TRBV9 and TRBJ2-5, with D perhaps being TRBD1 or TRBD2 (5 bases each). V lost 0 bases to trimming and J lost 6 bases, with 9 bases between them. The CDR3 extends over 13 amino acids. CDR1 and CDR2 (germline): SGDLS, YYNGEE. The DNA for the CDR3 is TGTGCCAGCAGCGTAGAGACGGGACAGACCCAGTACTTC. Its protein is CASSVETGQTQYF.